This T cell receptor beta chain was retrieved from a study of cytomegalovirus exposure and HLA in healthy donors. 60 Vbeta and 13 Jbeta primers were used in PCR. The repertoire was sequenced with immunoSEQ multiplex PCR; TCRdb's copy has only in-frame clones and lacks some. This table holds around 190,000 clones, around 75% found once. J was trimmed by 10 bases and V by 3 bases; bases with no gene match: 6. Per germline, CDR1 MNHNS and CDR2 SASEGT. The CDR3 is made up of 13 amino acids. Study-level findings and limits: A list of roughly 180 TCR beta chains associated with cytomegalovirus was given.

This clone was found a few times. Its matching antigen is unknown. This clonotype was sampled from a woman between 45 and 60 years old in good health and CMV-seronegative. The V gene is TRBV6-1, the J gene TRBJ1-2, with TRBD1 identical over 9 bases. Sequenced material: PBMCs. CDR3 protein: CASSDGGQGYYTF. In nucleotides, the CDR3 is TGTGCCAGCAGTGATGGGGGACAGGGATACTACACCTTC.